Each of the 10 T cell receptor beta chains below was sequenced from the same sample in a study of blood T cell repertoires in COVID-19. Profiled with immunoSEQ multiplex PCR; TCRdb holds only in-frame clones, not every one. This sample carries hundreds of thousands of clones, around 86% of them seen once, and the ten largest clones take over 1%. Material for sequencing was peripheral blood. The source is a man aged 70 or older with acute or convalescent COVID-19.

V is TRBV6-6 and J is TRBJ2-7; TRBD1 agrees at 9 bases. The CDR3 is 16 residues long. After removal of 2 bases from V and 2 bases from J, the junction contained 7 bases not matched to a gene. The germline CDR1 and CDR2 sequences are MNHNY and SVGAGI (reference sequence). CDR3 in amino acids: CASSYPLGQGPYEQYF. The CDR3 DNA reads as TGTGCCAGCAGTTACCCCCTGGGACAGGGCCCCTACGAGCAGTACTTC.

This clone was picked up a small number of times. J is TRBJ2-7 and V is TRBV28, with TRBD1 matching over 8 bases. This CDR3 region has 15 residues. With V trimmed by 2 bases and J by 2 bases, 5 bases remained unmatched. In germline, CDR1 is MDHEN, CDR2 SYDVKM. The CDR3 reads CASSLQGALAYEQYF. DNA for the CDR3: TGTGCCAGCAGTTTACAGGGGGCGCTAGCCTACGAGCAGTACTTC.

The chain is built from TRBV7-9 and TRBJ2-7; 9 nucleotides agree with TRBD2. The germline V gene encodes CDR1 SEHNR and CDR2 FQNEAQ (reference sequence). The junction had 14 bases not matched to a gene; V was cut back by 5 bases and J by 6 bases. The CDR3 contains 16 residues. The CDR3 spells CASSPWGGRAYVEQYF. The CDR3, as DNA: TGTGCCAGCAGCCCCTGGGGCGGGAGGGCTTATGTCGAGCAGTACTTC.

This chain joins TRBV24-1 and TRBJ2-2; 13 nucleotides line up with TRBD2. The V gene's germline CDR1 is KGHDR and CDR2 SFDVKD. V lost 2 bases, J lost 2 bases, and 7 bases stayed unmatched. The CDR3 spans 19 residues. DNA for the CDR3: TGTGCCACCAGTGATTCGGCGGGACTAGCGGGATCAAACACCGGGGAGCTGTTTTTT. Residues: CATSDSAGLAGSNTGELFF.

This clone has only a few counts. The chain carries TRBV7-9 and TRBJ2-2, with D unresolved. Germline V gene sequence: CDR1 SEHNR, CDR2 FQNEAQ (reference sequence). V was cut by 3 bases and J by 5 bases, with 7 bases left in between. The CDR3 contains 13 residues. The CDR3 bases are TGTGCCAGCAGCTTGTTAATAACCGGGGAGCTGTTTTTT. Encoded protein: CASSLLITGELFF.

The rearrangement uses TRBV18 and TRBJ1-4; D unclear. This CDR3 region has 15 residues. Per germline, CDR1 KGHSH and CDR2 LQKENI. The ends were cut back, 1 base at V and 0 bases at J, with 6 bases in the middle. The DNA of the CDR3 is TGTGCCAGCTCACCACTTGTAACAACTAATGAAAAACTGTTTTTT. Its protein product is CASSPLVTTNEKLFF.

This clone was seen many times. The chain recombines TRBV6-2 or TRBV6-3 with TRBJ1-2; no reliable D call. CDR3 length equals 17 residues. V dropped 0 bases and J dropped 8 bases, with 22 bases sitting between them. Germline lookup yields CDR1 MNHEY and CDR2 SVGEGT. As DNA, the CDR3 is TGTGCCAGCAGTTACTCCCTGGGCAGGACTAATATAGGAGGCTACACCTTC. Protein product: CASSYSLGRTNIGGYTF.

The CDR3 reads CASEAGLAGGPIYEQYF. The CDR3, as DNA: TGTGCCAGCGAGGCCGGACTAGCGGGAGGGCCCATCTACGAGCAGTACTTC. The genes are TRBV3-1 (or the pseudogene TRBV3-2) and TRBJ2-7, with TRBD2 matching 15 bases. V trimming: 8 bases; J trimming: 3 bases; junction bases outside the gene matches: 11. This CDR3 is built from 17 residues. CDR1 and CDR2 from the germline V gene are LGHDT and YNNKEL (reference sequence).

The V call is TRBV6-4, the J call TRBJ1-1; D remains ambiguous. Per the germline V gene, CDR1 is MRHNA and CDR2 is SNTAGT. The CDR3 consists of 14 residues. V lost 0 bases and J 4 bases, leaving 9 bases between the germline ends. CDR3 in amino acids: CASSDSSLATEAFF. CDR3 DNA: TGTGCCAGCAGTGACTCTTCTTTGGCCACTGAAGCTTTCTTT.

Remarks on this clone: This same CDR3 is encoded by further DNA sequences in the sample. The V gene is TRBV18, the J gene TRBJ2-5; maybe TRBD1 (6 bases). Trimming cost V 5 bases and J 2 bases, with 9 bases left between them. This CDR3 comprises 13 residues. Germline values: CDR1 KGHSH, CDR2 LQKENI. The CDR3 here is CASSLGQQETQYF. The CDR3, as DNA: TGTGCCAGCTCATTAGGACAGCAAGAGACCCAGTACTTC.